A selection of T cell receptor beta chains follows, all from one sample in a study of CD8 T cells in ankylosing spondylitis. From the 5' RACE reads, TCRdb called clonotypes with MiXCR, one entry per CDR3 protein. The sample has some 140,000 distinct CDR3 sequences, over 10% seen once; the top ten hold less than 5%. Sequencing was performed on blood, either unsorted or a sorted T cell fraction (not recorded which). These receptors all come from a female donor with ankylosing spondylitis or in good health (not recorded which). Both conserved end residues are part of each CDR3. Each record gives: V gene, D gene, clone size, J gene, CDR3 length, CDR3 DNA, CDR3 protein. A D gene is named only where the DNA matches it firmly. A row's size may be missing; if present it is once, few, many or a size class.

TRBV7-7	TRBD1	many	TRBJ2-1	14	TGTGCCAGCAGCTTAGGACAGGGGCAGGGTGAGCAGTTCTTC	CASSLGQGQGEQFF
TRBV6-5	TRBD1	many	TRBJ1-2	14	TGTGCCAGCAGTTACTCGGGACAGCTAAATGGCTACACCTTC	CASSYSGQLNGYTF
TRBV12-3/TRBV12-4	-	many	TRBJ1-4	16	TGTGCCAGCAGCACTAATACGGGAGGCGGTAATGAAAAACTGTTTTTT	CASSTNTGGGNEKLFF
TRBV29-1	TRBD2	many	TRBJ2-3	15	TGCAGCGTTTCAGCTTTAGCGGGGGTCCCAGATACGCAGTATTTT	CSVSALAGVPDTQYF
TRBV12-3/TRBV12-4	-	many	TRBJ2-1	14	TGTGCCAGCAGTTTTCCCCCAGGGGTTAATGAGCAGTTCTTC	CASSFPPGVNEQFF
TRBV20-1	-	-	TRBJ1-1	16	TGCAGTGCTAGAGCCCCCCTCGACGGACTGAACACTGAAGCTTTCTTT	CSARAPLDGLNTEAFF
TRBV5-1	TRBD2	many	TRBJ2-3	14	TGCGCCAGCAGCACCGGACTAGCCGCAGATACGCAGTATTTT	CASSTGLAADTQYF
TRBV5-1	-	few	TRBJ2-4	13	TGCGCCAGCAGCTTGTCAGGGCGGGACATTCAGTACTTC	CASSLSGRDIQYF
TRBV2	TRBD1	many	TRBJ1-4	15	TGTGCCAGCAGTGGGACAGGGCCAACTAATGAAAAACTGTTTTTT	CASSGTGPTNEKLFF
TRBV12-3/TRBV12-4	TRBD1	many	TRBJ2-7	15	TGTGCCAGCAGTTTAGCCGGGACAGGGACCTACGAGCAGTACTTC	CASSLAGTGTYEQYF
TRBV27	-	many	TRBJ2-2	16	TGTGCCACCCCCCAGTCCAACAGGATGAACACCGGGGAGCTGTTTTTT	CATPQSNRMNTGELFF
TRBV29-1	-	-	TRBJ2-5	13	TGCAGCGTTGAGTTGGCGTACCAAGAGACCCAGTACTTC	CSVELAYQETQYF
TRBV20-1	-	many	TRBJ1-1	15	TGCAGTGCTAGAGATATTCCCACCTGGGGCACTGAAGCTTTCTTT	CSARDIPTWGTEAFF
TRBV19	TRBD2	many	TRBJ2-3	14	TGTGCCAGTACCCTCAGCGGGATCACAGATACGCAGTATTTT	CASTLSGITDTQYF
TRBV5-1	-	few	TRBJ1-2	14	TGCGCCAGCGCAGAAGAAGGTTTTAGCTATGGCTACACCTTC	CASAEEGFSYGYTF
TRBV13	-	many	TRBJ1-5	15	TGTGCCAGCATGAGGAACGGGGTAGGAGGTCAGCCCCAGCATTTT	CASMRNGVGGQPQHF
TRBV11-2	TRBD1	few	TRBJ1-1	16	TGTGCCAGCAGCATCGGGACAGGAGGAATGAACACTGAAGCTTTCTTT	CASSIGTGGMNTEAFF
TRBV20-1	TRBD1	many	TRBJ1-2	13	TGCAGTGCAGCACCGGGACAGACTTATGGCTACACCTTC	CSAAPGQTYGYTF
TRBV2	TRBD1	-	TRBJ2-1	14	TGTGCCAGCAGAGGACAGGGGGCGTGGAATGAGCAGTTCTTC	CASRGQGAWNEQFF
TRBV11-2	-	many	TRBJ2-3	15	TGTGCCAGCAGCCCGGTCTCGAAAGGGGCAGATACGCAGTATTTT	CASSPVSKGADTQYF
TRBV12-3/TRBV12-4	-	many	TRBJ1-1	14	TGTGCCAGCAGTTTAAGGCATCAGAACACTGAAGCTTTCTTT	CASSLRHQNTEAFF
TRBV29-1	-	many	TRBJ1-1	13	TGCAGCGTTGAAGGACAGGTGAACACTGAAGCTTTCTTT	CSVEGQVNTEAFF